These 22 T cell receptor beta chains were all obtained from the same sample, sequenced in a study of breast tumors, draining lymph nodes, adjacent tissues. Breast cancer patients provided tissue from their axillary draining lymph nodes. A single record per CDR3 protein comes from TCRdb applying MiXCR to the multiplex PCR reads. The data contain about 110,000 distinct CDR3 sequences, around 30% of them singletons. Sequences were obtained from axillary lymph node tissue. The receptor source for this set is a female donor with breast cancer. Some clones in this sample may be carry-over from other donors' samples.

Remarks on this clonotype: Relative to the germline gene, one junction end is altered; a read error may explain this. The chain links TRBV7-9 to TRBJ2-3; TRBD2 matches 7 bases. This CDR3 is 16 amino acids long. Per germline, CDR1 SEHNR and CDR2 FQNEAQ (reference sequence). The CDR3 is CASSFWRGSGTDTQYF. The CDR3 DNA reads as TGTGCCAGCAGCTTCTGGCGCGGGAGTGGAACAGATACGCAGTATTTC.

This clonotype came up a few times. Compared with germline, one end of the junction differs, possibly owing to a read error. V and J are TRBV20-1 and TRBJ2-3, with 16 bases fitting TRBD2. In germline, CDR1 is DFQATT, CDR2 SNEGSKA (reference sequence). The CDR3 is made up of 19 amino acids. Here the CDR3 DNA reads TGCAGTGCGGACCCGGGACTAGCGGGGGGGTTAGGGATCATAGATACGCGGTATTTT. Encoded protein: CSADPGLAGGLGIIDTRYF.

This clonotype occurred many times. A read error may explain this, as a much larger clone is one base away. The chain employs TRBV9 and TRBJ2-5, with D perhaps matching TRBD2 (5 bases). The CDR3 extends over 15 amino acids. Germline V gene sequence: CDR1 SGDLS, CDR2 YYNGEE. Here the CDR3 reads CASSVGGAHQETPYF. The CDR3 DNA reads TGTGCCAGCAGCGTCGGAGGTGCTCACCAAGAGACCCCGTACTTC.

This clonotype was seen many times. This chain uses TRBV2 with TRBJ2-2; D not resolved. The germline V gene has CDR1 SNHLY and CDR2 FYNNEI. V lost 4 bases and J lost 3, with 6 bases in between. This CDR3 comprises 13 residues. CDR3 nucleotides: TGTGCCAGCAGTGTTTGGGACACCGGGGAGCTGTTTTTT. Translation gives CASSVWDTGELFF.

There are a few counts of this clonotype. A much larger clone sits a single nucleotide away, making a read error possible. The J gene is TRBJ1-2, the V gene TRBV6-1; a weak D match, TRBD1 (5 bases). This CDR3 comprises 14 residues. Trimming stripped 5 bases from V and 5 bases from J, with 15 bases between. Germline CDR1 and CDR2: MNHNS and SASEGT. The CDR3 is CASSQLGVDYGYTF. As DNA, the CDR3 is TGTGCCAGCAGTCAACTGGGGGTGGATTATGGCTACACCTTC.

This clonotype was counted ten times or more. The chain employs TRBV13 and TRBJ1-6; TRBD1 is a possible D gene (5 bases). Trimming removed 7 bases from V and 4 bases from J, with 14 bases in between. Germline V CDR1 and CDR2: PRHDT, FYEKMQ (reference sequence). This CDR3 is built from 15 residues. Here the CDR3 reads CASMIGTGYNSPLHF. The DNA of the CDR3 is TGTGCCAGCATGATTGGGACGGGATATAATTCACCCCTCCACTTT.

This clonotype was seen ten or more times. The chain recombines TRBV20-1 with TRBJ1-5, with 7 bases matching TRBD1. CDR1 DFQATT and CDR2 SNEGSKA come from the germline V gene (reference sequence). This CDR3 spans 16 amino acids. The junction had 9 bases not matched to a gene; V was cut back by 4 bases and J by 0 bases. In DNA form, the CDR3 reads TGCAGTGCTAAGGAGAGGGGGCCCTATAGCAATCAGCCCCAGCATTTT. This translates into CSAKERGPYSNQPQHF.

The sample holds one count of this clonotype. The chain carries TRBV20-1 and TRBJ2-7; 7 bases fit TRBD2. J lost 4 bases, V lost 7 bases, and 4 bases had no gene match. CDR1 DFQATT and CDR2 SNEGSKA come from the germline V gene (reference sequence). The CDR3 contains 11 residues. The CDR3: CSEAGVYEQYF. The CDR3 DNA follows: TGCAGTGAGGCGGGAGTATACGAGCAGTACTTC.

The chain joins TRBV5-4 to TRBJ1-1; 10 bases align to TRBD1. This CDR3 is 14 amino acids long. In germline, CDR1 is SGHNT, CDR2 YYREEE (reference sequence). Losses at the gene ends were 4 bases for V and 0 bases for J; bases not matched to a gene: 0. CDR3 in DNA: TGTGCCAGCAGCGACAGGGGGCTGAACACTGAAGCTTTCTTT. Residues: CASSDRGLNTEAFF.

The V and J genes are TRBV3-2 and TRBJ2-2. TRBV3-2 is noted as a pseudogene. The CDR3 has 11 residues. The CDR3 DNA follows: TGTGCCAGCAGCTCTCGGGCGGGGCTGTTTTTT. As protein: CASSSRAGLFF.

This clonotype occurred many times. The chain uses TRBV16 and TRBJ2-1, with D tentatively TRBD2 (6 bases). Trimming shortened V by 0 bases and J by 4 bases, and 10 bases separated the two germline ends. Germline V gene lookup returns CDR1 KGHSY and CDR2 FQNENV. CDR3 length equals 15 residues. CDR3 loop: CASSQSQGGYNEQFF. CDR3 sequence (DNA): TGTGCCAGCAGCCAATCTCAGGGAGGATACAATGAGCAGTTCTTC.

This clonotype was seen a few times. One end of the junction is discordant with germline, which a read error may explain. V and J are TRBV18 and TRBJ1-5; perhaps TRBD1 as D (6 bases). The CDR3 has 15 residues. Germline-derived CDR1 and CDR2 are KGHSH and LQKENI. The CDR3 DNA reads TGTGCCAGCTCCCCAACAGGGTCTAGCGATCAGCCCCAGCATTTT. This translates into CASSPTGSSDQPQHF.

This clonotype was detected a few times. The chain is built from TRBV7-8 and TRBJ2-7, with TRBD1 matching 7 bases. V lost 5 bases to trimming and J lost 1 base; unmatched junction nucleotides: 5. The CDR3 length is 14 residues. Germline V gene data show CDR1 as SGHVS and CDR2 as FQNEAQ. The CDR3 bases are TGTGCCAGCAGCCCCTCGGACAGGTCCTACGAGCAGTACTTC. Amino acid sequence: CASSPSDRSYEQYF. Supplemented by reference TRBV7-8 and TRBJ2-7, the full variable domain reads GAGVSQSPRYKVAKRGQDVALRCDPISGHVSLFWYQQALGQGPEFLTYFQNEAQLDKSGLPSDRFFAERPEGSVSTLKIQRTQQEDSAVYLCASSPSDRSYEQYFGPGTRLTVT.

At least ten counts were recorded for this clonotype. V is TRBV28 and J is TRBJ1-5; tentatively, D is TRBD1 (5 bases). This CDR3 is 14 amino acids long. The germline gives CDR1 MDHEN, CDR2 SYDVKM. Trimming took off 3 bases at V and 3 bases at J, with 9 bases between the two ends. Here the CDR3 reads CASSFRAVNQPQHF. Written as DNA, the CDR3 is TGTGCCAGCAGTTTCAGGGCAGTCAATCAGCCCCAGCATTTT.

This clonotype appeared many times. J is TRBJ2-3 and V is TRBV5-5; possible D gene TRBD1, 6 bases. This CDR3 has 13 residues. The V end lost 6 bases, the J end lost 1 base, and 9 bases lay between the germline ends. The V gene's germline CDR1 is SGHKS and CDR2 YYEKEE (reference sequence). CDR3 sequence: CASTRTGTDTQYF. For the CDR3, the DNA is TGTGCCAGCACCCGGACAGGCACAGATACGCAGTATTTT.

This chain links TRBV24-1 with TRBJ2-7, with D maybe TRBD1 (5 bases). The CDR3 consists of 15 residues. Germline lookup yields CDR1 KGHDR and CDR2 SFDVKD. V gave up 3 bases and J gave up 3 bases, with 14 bases separating them. This CDR3 reads CATSDADTAIYEQYF. CDR3 nucleotide sequence: TGTGCCACCAGTGATGCGGACACGGCCATCTACGAGCAGTACTTC.

Turning to this clonotype: A much larger clone lies a single base off, so this may be a read error. The gene calls are TRBV29-1 and TRBJ2-7; D could derive from TRBD1 or TRBD2 (6 bases each). Looked up from germline, CDR1 is SQVTM and CDR2 is ANQGSEA. The CDR3 extends over 12 amino acids. The CDR3 sequence: CSVSGGPYGQYF. The DNA for the CDR3 is TGCAGCGTTTCCGGGGGCCCCTACGGGCAGTACTTC.

This clonotype was seen many times. The chain combines TRBV6-6 with TRBJ2-7, with a tentative D call TRBD1 (5 bases). CDR3 length: 14 amino acids. Trimming shortened V by 0 bases and J by 2 bases, and 8 bases separated the two germline ends. Germline CDR1 MNHNY, CDR2 SVGAGI (reference sequence). As DNA, the CDR3 is TGTGCCAGCAGTTACTCGAAGGACACCTACGAGCAGTACTTC. It specifies CASSYSKDTYEQYF.

Note on this clonotype: A read error may be the cause here, since a much bigger clone is one base away. V gene TRBV5-6 combines with J gene TRBJ2-6; D unclear. Germline V gives CDR1 SGHDT, CDR2 YYEEEE. This CDR3 has 18 amino acids. V was shortened by 3 bases and J by 1 base, with 17 bases between the two germline ends. The CDR3 bases are TGTGCCAGCAGCTCCTATAATACGGGTTCTTCTGGGGCCAACGTCCTGACTTTC. Amino acids: CASSSYNTGSSGANVLTF.

In its sample, this clonotype was seen many times. The rearrangement links TRBV7-9 to TRBJ2-3, with 11 bases lining up with TRBD2. The germline V gene encodes CDR1 SEHNR and CDR2 FQNEAQ (reference sequence). The CDR3 totals 16 residues. The trim removed 3 bases at V and 6 bases at J, leaving 8 bases unmatched. The CDR3 nucleotides are TGTGCCAGCAGCTTTGGGACCCGGACTAGCGGGGATACGCAGTATTTT. Protein product: CASSFGTRTSGDTQYF. Drawing the rest from reference TRBV7-9 and TRBJ2-3, the complete variable domain is DTGVSQNPRHKITKRGQNVTFRCDPISEHNRLYWYRQTLGQGPEFLTYFQNEAQLEKSRLLSDRFSAERPKGSFSTLEIQRTEQGDSAMYLCASSFGTRTSGDTQYFGPGTRLTVL.

This chain joins TRBV11-1 and TRBJ2-7, with TRBD1 matching over 8 bases. CDR3 length equals 14 residues. The junction had 7 bases not matched to a gene; V was cut back by 8 bases and J by 1 base. The V gene's germline CDR1 is SGHAT and CDR2 FQDESV (reference sequence). DNA of the CDR3: TGTGCCAGCTCCCGGGACAGGACTTCCTACGAGCAGTACGTC. Translation: CASSRDRTSYEQYV.

A remark on this clonotype: Given a much more abundant clone one base away, this may be a read error. V and J are TRBV14 and TRBJ2-1; D remains ambiguous. Per the germline V gene, CDR1 is SGHDN and CDR2 is FVKESK. The CDR3 is made up of 14 amino acids. For the CDR3, the DNA is TGTGCCAGCAGCCAATCTTTTGGAGACAATGAGCAGTCCTTC. Residues: CASSQSFGDNEQSF. Looking up the rest from reference TRBV14 and TRBJ2-1 gives the full variable domain: EAGVTQFPSHSVIEKGQTVTLRCDPISGHDNLYWYRRVMGKEIKFLLHFVKESKQDESGMPNNRFLAERTGGTYSTLKVQPAELEDSGVYFCASSQSFGDNEQSFGPGTRLTVL.